These 28 T cell receptor beta chains were all obtained from the same sample, sequenced in a study of blood T cell repertoires in COVID-19. The protocol was immunoSEQ multiplex PCR, while the TCRdb copy is restricted to in-frame clones and leaves out a portion. This sample has 450,000 to 500,000 clones, with approximately 85% found just once. Sequenced input: peripheral blood. The receptors stem from a human donor in a cohort sampled during active COVID-19.

The DNA for the CDR3 is TGTGCCAGCAGTTTGGACAGGGCTTCCGAGCAGTACTTC. It yields the protein CASSLDRASEQYF. The gene calls are TRBV12-3 or TRBV12-4 and TRBJ2-7, with 8 bases fitting TRBD1. This CDR3 has 13 amino acids. V lost 3 bases and J lost 6; bases outside the gene matches: 4.

This rearrangement joins TRBV19 to TRBJ1-2; 8 bases agree with TRBD1. Looked up from germline, CDR1 is LNHDA and CDR2 is SQIVND (reference sequence). Trimming removed 5 bases from V and 8 bases from J; junction bases left unmatched: 10. The CDR3 spans 14 residues. CDR3 nucleotide sequence: TGTGCCAGTAGTCTTCGCGACAGGGGTAGCGGCTACACCTTC. This sequence encodes CASSLRDRGSGYTF.

This clone was observed a few times. V usage is TRBV2 and J usage is TRBJ1-5; D unresolved. Germline values: CDR1 SNHLY, CDR2 FYNNEI. Trimming left V 6 bases short and J 3 bases short, with 12 bases between. The CDR3 loop spans 14 amino acids. For the CDR3, the DNA is TGTGCCAGCAGCCTAACGGGGTTCAATCAGCCCCAGCATTTT. It is translated as CASSLTGFNQPQHF.

The chain has TRBV24-1 and TRBJ2-7, with D maybe TRBD1 (5 bases). CDR1 is KGHDR, CDR2 SFDVKD, per germline. V gave up 9 bases and J gave up 5 bases, with 25 bases separating them. This CDR3 has 16 amino acids. The CDR3 is CATPRLGAGQDDEQYF. CDR3 nucleotide sequence: TGTGCCACCCCTCGTTTGGGTGCAGGACAAGACGACGAGCAGTACTTC.

The V call is TRBV6-5, the J call TRBJ2-2; 9 bases match TRBD2. With 7 bases clipped from V and 6 bases from J, the junction kept 9 bases outside the gene matches. CDR3 length: 15 residues. CDR1 MNHEY and CDR2 SVGAGI come from the germline V gene. The CDR3 loop reads CASKLTSGRPGELFF. For the CDR3, the DNA is TGTGCCAGCAAGCTTACAAGCGGGAGGCCCGGGGAGCTGTTTTTT.

The chain is built from TRBV19 and TRBJ1-2, with 8 positions matching TRBD1. Germline-derived CDR1 and CDR2 are LNHDA and SQIVND (reference sequence). Losses at the gene ends were 5 bases for V and 6 bases for J; bases not matched to a gene: 5. This CDR3 spans 13 amino acids. The CDR3 sequence: CASSQGQEHGYTF. The CDR3 bases are TGTGCCAGTAGTCAGGGACAGGAACATGGCTACACCTTC.

The chain recombines TRBV7-3 with TRBJ2-2; 8 bases fit TRBD2. This CDR3 is built from 18 residues. Losses at the gene ends were 2 bases for V and 5 bases for J; bases not matched to a gene: 13. Germline CDR1 and CDR2: SGHTA and FQGTGA. CDR3 nucleotides: TGTGCCAGCAGCTTATTTGCCTCGGCGGGAGGCCGGACCGGGGAGCTGTTTTTT. Translating gives CASSLFASAGGRTGELFF.

This clone was seen more than once but under ten times. V usage is TRBV12-5 and J usage is TRBJ1-5, with D perhaps TRBD1 (5 bases). Germline assignment: CDR1 LGHNT and CDR2 FRNRAP. The length of the CDR3 is 17 residues. Deletions cut 0 bases from V and 7 bases from J, with 19 bases between. CDR3: CASGLVISSQGGQPQHF. CDR3 nucleotide sequence: TGTGCTAGTGGTTTGGTGATATCCTCCCAGGGTGGACAGCCCCAGCATTTT.

This rearrangement joins TRBV5-1 to TRBJ1-2, with TRBD1 matching 7 bases. CDR1 is SGHRS and CDR2 is YFSETQ in the germline V gene. V shed 0 bases, J shed 0 bases, and the junction held 2 bases outside the gene matches. The CDR3 sequence is 15 residues long. CDR3 region: CASSLGGQTNYGYTF. CDR3 DNA sequence: TGCGCCAGCAGCTTGGGGGGACAGACTAACTATGGCTACACCTTC. Supplemented by reference TRBV5-1 and TRBJ1-2, the full variable domain reads KAGVTQTPRYLIKTRGQQVTLSCSPISGHRSVSWYQQTPGQGLQFLFEYFSETQRNKGNFPGRFSGRQFSNSRSEMNVSTLELGDSALYLCASSLGGQTNYGYTFGSGTRLTVV.

The rearrangement links TRBV5-4 to TRBJ1-3, with 7 bases lining up with TRBD1. This CDR3 region has 17 residues. J lost 3 bases, V lost 4 bases, and 13 bases had no gene match. The germline gives CDR1 SGHNT, CDR2 YYREEE (reference sequence). For the CDR3, the DNA is TGTGCCAGCAGCGACAGGGCCCAGGGGGGAGGTGGAAACACCATATATTTT. Protein: CASSDRAQGGGGNTIYF.

J is TRBJ1-2 and V is TRBV9; D call uncertain. The CDR3 contains 15 residues. CDR1 and CDR2 (germline): SGDLS, YYNGEE. Trimming took off 7 bases at V and 4 bases at J, with 20 bases between the two ends. For the CDR3, the DNA is TGTGCCAGCCGTAACTTCAGCCATGCGGGCTATGGCTACACCTTC. It specifies CASRNFSHAGYGYTF.

The V gene is TRBV30, the J gene TRBJ1-2; a possible D gene is TRBD1 (5 bases). The CDR3 sequence is 14 residues long. The germline CDR1 and CDR2 sequences are GTSNPN and SVGIG (reference sequence). Between the trimmed V and J ends, which lost 4 bases and 4 bases, there was a span of 16 bases. The CDR3 reads CAWTPAGVIYGYTF. The CDR3 DNA reads as TGTGCCTGGACCCCCGCGGGGGTGATCTATGGCTACACCTTC.

The genes are TRBV6-4 and TRBJ2-3; tentative D call: TRBD1 (5 bases). Trimming removed 2 bases at V and 3 bases at J, with 12 bases between. The germline V gene has CDR1 MRHNA and CDR2 SNTAGT. The CDR3 covers 15 residues. CDR3 bases: TGTGCCAGCAGTGACCAGGAGTCAGGGACAGATACGCAGTATTTT. This gives the protein CASSDQESGTDTQYF.

CDR3 DNA sequence: TGTGCCGCAGGGGGATTAAGGACTTTCGGGGAAGATACGCAGTATTTT. It yields the protein CAAGGLRTFGEDTQYF. V is TRBV19 and J is TRBJ2-3; 7 nucleotides match TRBD1. The CDR3 loop spans 16 amino acids. CDR1 is LNHDA, CDR2 SQIVND, per germline (reference sequence). With V trimmed by 11 bases and J by 5 bases, 19 bases remained unmatched.

J is TRBJ1-1 and V is TRBV29-1; 11 bases map to TRBD1. Germline V gene data show CDR1 as SQVTM and CDR2 as ANQGSEA. This CDR3 has 15 residues. After removal of 1 base from V and 3 bases from J, the junction contained 4 bases not matched to a gene. CDR3 nucleotides: TGCAGCGTTGAAGGGACAGGGGGCTGGGACACTGAAGCTTTCTTT. Residues: CSVEGTGGWDTEAFF.

The chain carries TRBV28 and TRBJ2-3; 7 bases are a match to TRBD2. The germline gives CDR1 MDHEN, CDR2 SYDVKM. The CDR3 has 14 amino acids. Trimming took 5 bases from V and 3 from J; bases not matched to a gene: 5. The CDR3 region has the DNA TGTGCCAGCAGTCCCGGGGGGTTGACAGATACGCAGTATTTT. The encoded protein is CASSPGGLTDTQYF. Variable domain in full (rest from reference TRBV28 and TRBJ2-3): DVKVTQSSRYLVKRTGEKVFLECVQDMDHENMFWYRQDPGLGLRLIYFSYDVKMKEKGDIPEGYSVSREKKERFSLILESASTNQTSMYLCASSPGGLTDTQYFGPGTRLTVL.

About this clone: At one boundary the junction diverges from the germline segment, which might be a read error. The chain recombines TRBV27 with TRBJ2-1, with 8 bases that match TRBD1. Germline V gene lookup returns CDR1 MNHEY and CDR2 SMNVEV (reference sequence). CDR3 length equals 13 residues. In DNA form, the CDR3 reads TGTGCCAGCAGCTTATACAGGGGACAGGCAGGGTTCTTC. It translates to CASSLYRGQAGFF.

This chain connects TRBV6-5 to TRBJ1-1; possibly TRBD1 for D (5 bases). This CDR3 is 12 amino acids long. The germline V gene has CDR1 MNHEY and CDR2 SVGAGI. Trimming left V 5 bases short and J 9 bases short, with 13 bases between. In nucleotides, the CDR3 is TGTGCCAGCAGTCGAAGGGGCGAGAAAGCTTTCTTT. This gives the protein CASSRRGEKAFF.

This clone was seen once. The chain joins TRBV7-9 to TRBJ1-1, with 11 positions matching TRBD1. CDR1 SEHNR and CDR2 FQNEAQ come from the germline V gene (reference sequence). V was clipped by 4 bases and J by 4 bases; unmatched bases: 8. The CDR3 length is 16 residues. This CDR3 is CASSSSGTGGSTEAFF. CDR3 DNA: TGTGCCAGCAGCTCCTCCGGGACAGGGGGAAGCACTGAAGCTTTCTTT.

The chain employs TRBV3-1 (or the pseudogene TRBV3-2) and TRBJ2-2; the match to TRBD1 covers 10 bases. The trim removed 3 bases at V and 4 bases at J, leaving 11 bases unmatched. Germline V gives CDR1 LGHDT, CDR2 YNNKEL (reference sequence). CDR3 length equals 18 residues. CDR3: CASSHPTGGQGSTGELFF. The CDR3 DNA sequence: TGTGCCAGCAGCCACCCGACGGGGGGACAGGGGAGCACCGGGGAGCTGTTTTTT.

The genes are TRBV11-2 and TRBJ2-7, with TRBD2 identical over 8 bases. With V trimmed by 1 base and J by 5 bases, 7 bases remained unmatched. Germline values: CDR1 SGHAT, CDR2 FQNNGV. CDR3 length equals 15 residues. The CDR3 sequence is CASSLAAGGRNEQYF. The CDR3 coding sequence is TGTGCCAGCAGCTTAGCGGCGGGAGGCCGTAACGAGCAGTACTTC. Full variable domain (rest looked up from reference TRBV11-2 and TRBJ2-7): EAGVAQSPRYKIIEKRQSVAFWCNPISGHATLYWYQQILGQGPKLLIQFQNNGVVDDSQLPKDRFSAERLKGVDSTLKIQPAKLEDSAVYLCASSLAAGGRNEQYFGPGTRLTVT.

The gene calls are TRBV19 and TRBJ2-6; D call uncertain. This CDR3 is built from 13 residues. V gave up 10 bases and J gave up 4 bases, with 11 bases separating them. The V gene's germline CDR1 is LNHDA and CDR2 SQIVND (reference sequence). In nucleotides, the CDR3 is TGTGCCATAGCTCCGCAGGGGGCCAACGTCCTGACTTTC. It encodes CAIAPQGANVLTF.

The chain combines TRBV19 with TRBJ1-2; no firm D call. CDR3 length: 15 amino acids. With 0 bases removed from V and 7 bases from J, the gap between germline ends came to 15 bases. Germline lookup yields CDR1 LNHDA and CDR2 SQIVND (reference sequence). The CDR3 sequence: CASSIDQPGSGGYTF. CDR3 nucleotide sequence: TGTGCCAGTAGTATAGATCAACCGGGAAGTGGTGGCTACACCTTC.

The V call is TRBV5-1, the J call TRBJ2-7; 7 nucleotides line up with TRBD2. Germline CDR1 reads SGHRS; CDR2 reads YFSETQ. V trimming: 1 base; J trimming: 2 bases; junction bases outside the gene matches: 6. The CDR3 has 15 amino acids. The CDR3 here is CASSLRPTSTYEQYF. The CDR3 DNA follows: TGCGCCAGCAGCTTGCGACCGACTAGCACCTACGAGCAGTACTTC.

This chain joins TRBV29-1 and TRBJ1-2, with D unclear. Germline V gene data show CDR1 as SQVTM and CDR2 as ANQGSEA. CDR3 length: 12 residues. Between the trimmed V and J ends, which lost 3 bases and 2 bases, there was a span of 7 bases. In nucleotides, the CDR3 is TGCAGCGTTGATAGAGCCAACTATGGCTACACCTTC. Its translation is CSVDRANYGYTF.

The chain has TRBV30 and TRBJ2-1; 8 nucleotides agree with TRBD2. V dropped 5 bases and J dropped 8; count of bases not matched to a gene: 14. From germline, CDR1 is GTSNPN and CDR2 SVGIG (reference sequence). This CDR3 has 15 residues. CDR3 bases: TGTGCCTGGGACAAGACTAGCGCACGATTCGATGAGCAGTTCTTC. It codes for CAWDKTSARFDEQFF.

The genes are TRBV9 and TRBJ2-2; TRBD2 might be the D (5 bases). The CDR3 has 13 amino acids. The V gene's germline CDR1 is SGDLS and CDR2 YYNGEE. The V end lost 6 bases, the J end lost 4 bases, and 10 bases lay between the germline ends. The CDR3 bases are TGTGCCAGCACTCGGGATGGCACCGGGGAGCTGTTTTTT. Protein product: CASTRDGTGELFF.

This sequence joins TRBV7-2 and TRBJ2-1, with TRBD2 identical over 10 bases. Germline CDR1 and CDR2: SGHTA and FQGNSA. The CDR3 extends over 16 amino acids. Trimming removed 3 bases from V and 8 bases from J; junction bases left unmatched: 10. The CDR3 nucleotides read TGTGCCAGCAGCTTTTGGAGCGGGAGGGCCGTCGATGAGCAGTTCTTC. It encodes CASSFWSGRAVDEQFF.